One sample yielded the 13 T cell receptor beta chains listed below, sequenced in a study of blood T cell repertoires in COVID-19. The table came from immunoSEQ multiplex PCR; TCRdb's copy has only in-frame clones and leaves some out. The top ten clones hold about 12% of a sample with over 150,000 clones, approximately 83% of them seen once. Sequencing used peripheral blood. The receptors shown here come from a woman aged 60 to 75 with COVID-19, enrolled during active disease.

The rearrangement links TRBV5-5 to TRBJ2-2, with D perhaps TRBD1 (5 bases). Germline V gives CDR1 SGHKS, CDR2 YYEKEE (reference sequence). The CDR3 totals 15 residues. Trimming stripped 0 bases from V and 7 bases from J, with 13 bases between. CDR3 in DNA: TGTGCCAGCAGCTTGGAGGGGTCCCGATACGGGGAGCTGTTTTTT. The encoded protein is CASSLEGSRYGELFF.

At least ten counts were recorded for this clone. The V gene is TRBV15, the J gene TRBJ1-5, with 7 bases matching TRBD1. J gave up 6 bases and V 5 bases, and 7 bases lay outside the gene matches. CDR1 is LNHNV and CDR2 is YYDKDF in the germline V gene (reference sequence). The CDR3 loop spans 14 amino acids. In DNA form, the CDR3 reads TGTGCCACCAGCCTAGACAGGGCTCTTCAGCCCCAGCATTTT. Translation gives CATSLDRALQPQHF.

The chain links TRBV19 to TRBJ1-2, with D possibly matching TRBD1 (5 bases). V was cut by 1 base and J by 8 bases, with 17 bases left in between. This CDR3 has 15 amino acids. Germline assignment: CDR1 LNHDA and CDR2 SQIVND (reference sequence). CDR3 in DNA: TGTGCCAGTAGTATAGCCGGGGGGATTCTGGAGGGCTACACCTTC. This translates into CASSIAGGILEGYTF.

The chain employs TRBV27 and TRBJ2-7, with 7 bases that match TRBD1. Germline V gene data show CDR1 as MNHEY and CDR2 as SMNVEV (reference sequence). The CDR3 sequence is 15 residues long. The V gene end was trimmed by 6 bases and the J gene end by 3 bases; junction bases not matched to a gene: 11. For the CDR3, the DNA is TGTGCCAGCAGACGCAGGGGGAACCTCTACTACGAGCAGTACGTC. This encodes CASRRRGNLYYEQYV.

The V and J genes are TRBV2 and TRBJ2-1; 12 bases are a match to TRBD1. V lost 10 bases to trimming and J lost 7 bases; unmatched junction nucleotides: 11. The CDR3 covers 15 residues. Germline-derived CDR1 and CDR2 are SNHLY and FYNNEI. CDR3 in DNA: TGTGCCATCTTTTCCGGGACAGGGGGCCTTAATGAGCAGTTCTTC. It translates to CAIFSGTGGLNEQFF.

This sequence joins TRBV9 and TRBJ2-3; a possible D gene is TRBD1 (6 bases). Germline CDR1 is SGDLS and CDR2 is YYNGEE. Deletions cut 5 bases from V and 0 bases from J, with 16 bases between. The CDR3 runs to 16 residues. The CDR3 is CASSLGGSTSTDTQYF. The CDR3 DNA reads TGTGCCAGCAGTCTAGGGGGATCTACTAGCACAGATACGCAGTATTTT.

The sample holds a few counts of this clone. The CDR3 DNA reads as TGTGCCAGCTCACCGCGTACTGCGACACATACGCAGTATTTT. It encodes CASSPRTATHTQYF. V is TRBV18 and J is TRBJ2-3; D is undetermined. Germline V gene lookup returns CDR1 KGHSH and CDR2 LQKENI. The CDR3 extends over 14 amino acids. Trimming pared 3 bases from V and 7 bases from J, leaving 14 bases between.

In this sample, this clone turned up a few times. This rearrangement joins TRBV3-1 (or the pseudogene TRBV3-2) to TRBJ2-2; perhaps TRBD2 as D (6 bases). Germline CDR1 reads LGHDT; CDR2 reads YNNKEL (reference sequence). This CDR3 has 13 residues. V lost 7 bases, J lost 5 bases, and 11 bases lay in between. The CDR3 here is CASTPTRTGELFF. The CDR3 nucleotides are TGTGCCAGCACCCCGACTAGGACCGGGGAGCTGTTTTTT.

This clone was seen a single time. V and J are TRBV27 and TRBJ1-4, with D hard to call. Trimming took off 3 bases at V and 3 bases at J, with 14 bases between the two ends. The CDR3 runs to 16 residues. Germline-derived CDR1 and CDR2 are MNHEY and SMNVEV (reference sequence). The CDR3 spells CASSFRRQSSNEKLFF. As DNA, the CDR3 is TGTGCCAGCAGTTTCCGCCGACAATCATCTAATGAAAAACTGTTTTTT.

The rearrangement joins TRBV10-3 to TRBJ1-1; 8 positions agree with TRBD1. The CDR3 length is 14 residues. Per the germline V gene, CDR1 is ENHRY and CDR2 is SYGVKD. The J segment lost 5 bases and the V segment lost 3 bases, leaving 5 bases of the junction unmatched. The CDR3 region is CAISDEQGVTEAFF. The CDR3, as DNA: TGTGCCATCAGTGACGAACAGGGGGTTACTGAAGCTTTCTTT.

The chain links TRBV7-2 to TRBJ2-1; 9 bases are shared with TRBD2. The CDR3 runs 16 residues. J lost 2 bases, V lost 2 bases, and 4 bases had no gene match. Germline values: CDR1 SGHTA, CDR2 FQGNSA. The CDR3 sequence: CASSLQAGGTYNEQFF. The CDR3 DNA follows: TGTGCCAGCAGCTTACAAGCGGGGGGAACCTACAATGAGCAGTTCTTC.

V and J are TRBV6-6 and TRBJ2-4; D not resolved. V was trimmed by 2 bases and J by 7 bases, leaving 9 bases between them. The V gene's germline CDR1 is MNHNY and CDR2 SVGAGI (reference sequence). The CDR3 runs to 13 residues. DNA for the CDR3: TGTGCCAGCAGTTACACGACGAGGAACATTCAGTACTTC. Translation: CASSYTTRNIQYF.

The rearrangement links TRBV14 to TRBJ1-3; unclear D gene. The germline V and J ends were trimmed by 0 bases and 2 bases, with 8 bases remaining between them. CDR3 size: 15 residues. The V gene's germline CDR1 is SGHDN and CDR2 FVKESK. CDR3 sequence reads: CASSQDLAAGNTIYF. CDR3 DNA: TGTGCCAGCAGCCAAGACTTGGCAGCTGGAAACACCATATATTTT. Full variable domain (remainder filled in from reference TRBV14 and TRBJ1-3): EAGVTQFPSHSVIEKGQTVTLRCDPISGHDNLYWYRRVMGKEIKFLLHFVKESKQDESGMPNNRFLAERTGGTYSTLKVQPAELEDSGVYFCASSQDLAAGNTIYFGEGSWLTVV.